The next 31 T cell receptor beta chains were all read from a single sample in a study of blood T cell repertoires in COVID-19. Repertoires were generated with immunoSEQ multiplex PCR, while TCRdb's copy carries only in-frame clones and drops some. The sample lists about 250,000 clones; approximately 92% were seen once. Input material: peripheral blood. These receptor sequences come from a woman aged 40-49 years who had recovered from COVID-19.

The V call is TRBV29-1, the J call TRBJ2-3, with 11 bases lining up with TRBD2. Trimming cost V 8 bases and J 2 bases; bases outside gene matches: 18. CDR3 length: 18 residues. Germline loops: CDR1 SQVTM, CDR2 ANQGSEA. DNA of the CDR3: TGCAGCATCGACCGGGTATCCGGGACTAGCGGTCCCACAGATACGCAGTATTTT. Its protein is CSIDRVSGTSGPTDTQYF.

The V gene is TRBV25-1, the J gene TRBJ1-1; 8 nucleotides align to TRBD1. The CDR3 length is 15 residues. Germline loops: CDR1 MGHDK, CDR2 SYGVNS. Losses at the gene ends were 1 base for V and 3 bases for J; bases not matched to a gene: 4. The CDR3 DNA is TGTGCCAGCAGTGAATGGCGACAGGGGCACACTGAAGCTTTCTTT. Protein sequence: CASSEWRQGHTEAFF.

CDR3 DNA: TGTGCCACCAGTGATTTCGGGGAGACCCAGTACTTC. Its protein product is CATSDFGETQYF. This rearrangement joins TRBV24-1 to TRBJ2-5; D unresolved. There are 12 residues in the CDR3. Trimming stripped 1 base from V and 5 bases from J, with 4 bases between. The germline V gene has CDR1 KGHDR and CDR2 SFDVKD.

The V gene is TRBV2, the J gene TRBJ2-7; D perhaps matches TRBD1 (5 bases). The CDR3 spans 15 residues. V was clipped by 1 base and J by 3 bases, with 13 bases between them. In germline, CDR1 is SNHLY, CDR2 FYNNEI. The CDR3 coding sequence is TGTGCCAGCAGTGAAGTTAGGGGCCTCTTCTACGAGCAGTACGTC. The encoded protein is CASSEVRGLFYEQYV.

The chain recombines TRBV5-4 with TRBJ1-1; 9 nucleotides line up with TRBD1. With V trimmed by 2 bases and J by 5 bases, 10 bases remained unmatched. The germline gives CDR1 SGHNT, CDR2 YYREEE (reference sequence). This CDR3 is 16 amino acids long. CDR3 loop: CASSFWDRVAPTEAFF. The CDR3, as DNA: TGTGCCAGCAGCTTTTGGGACAGGGTGGCGCCGACTGAAGCTTTCTTT.

The chain recombines TRBV5-6 with TRBJ1-2, with 8 bases lining up with TRBD1. This CDR3 spans 14 amino acids. V trimming: 4 bases; J trimming: 8 bases; junction bases outside the gene matches: 10. The germline CDR1 and CDR2 sequences are SGHDT and YYEEEE. CDR3 loop: CASSQTGVKRGYTF. For the CDR3, the DNA is TGTGCCAGCAGCCAGACAGGGGTTAAGAGAGGCTACACCTTC.

The V call is TRBV27, the J call TRBJ1-2, with 9 bases matching TRBD1. CDR3 length equals 17 residues. V dropped 6 bases and J dropped 3; count of bases not matched to a gene: 14. Germline V lookup: CDR1 MNHEY, CDR2 SMNVEV (reference sequence). The chain's CDR3 is CASSPGTGRIKDYGYTF. DNA for the CDR3: TGTGCCAGCAGCCCCGGGACAGGGCGGATCAAGGACTATGGCTACACCTTC.

The chain links TRBV9 to TRBJ2-1, with 7 bases lining up with TRBD1. This CDR3 contains 14 residues. Germline V CDR1 and CDR2: SGDLS, YYNGEE. Trimming removed 4 bases from V and 4 bases from J; junction bases left unmatched: 5. The CDR3 bases are TGTGCCAGCAGCCCACTACAGGGGTACAATGAGCAGTTCTTC. Protein sequence: CASSPLQGYNEQFF.

The chain has TRBV7-9 and TRBJ2-3, with unresolved D. Trimming removed 1 base from V and 2 bases from J, with 7 bases in between. The CDR3 totals 14 residues. The germline CDR1 and CDR2 sequences are SEHNR and FQNEAQ (reference sequence). The CDR3 DNA is TGTGCCAGCAGCTTAGACTATCACACAGATACGCAGTATTTT. This translates into CASSLDYHTDTQYF. Complete variable domain (other parts from reference TRBV7-9 and TRBJ2-3): DTGVSQNPRHKITKRGQNVTFRCDPISEHNRLYWYRQTLGQGPEFLTYFQNEAQLEKSRLLSDRFSAERPKGSFSTLEIQRTEQGDSAMYLCASSLDYHTDTQYFGPGTRLTVL.

V is TRBV21-1 and J is TRBJ2-2; the DNA was not compared with TRBD2, the D call given in the table. TRBV21-1 is a pseudogene segment. CDR3 size: 21 residues. The CDR3 coding sequence is TGTGCCAGCAGCAAAAAAAAGTTTAAGCGGGAGGGCCCTCGGGGCACCGGGGAGCTGTTTTTT. This translates into CASSKKKFKREGPRGTGELFF.

The CDR3 protein is CASIWDRGPSTF. As DNA, the CDR3 is TGTGCCAGCATTTGGGACAGGGGACCCTCCACCTTC. The rearrangement uses TRBV6-5 and TRBJ1-2; 10 bases line up with TRBD1. Trimming removed 7 bases from V and 13 bases from J; junction bases left unmatched: 9. The CDR3 extends over 12 amino acids. The V gene's germline CDR1 is MNHEY and CDR2 SVGAGI.

The V call is TRBV27, the J call TRBJ2-6, with D unresolved. The CDR3 contains 15 residues. Trimming pared 5 bases from V and 1 base from J, leaving 9 bases between. Germline V lookup: CDR1 MNHEY, CDR2 SMNVEV (reference sequence). The CDR3 sequence: CASSQYSSGANVLTF. The CDR3 DNA follows: TGTGCCAGCAGTCAATACAGTTCTGGGGCCAACGTCCTGACTTTC.

There are a few counts of this clone. The chain uses TRBV4-2 and TRBJ2-5; 15 bases fit TRBD2. Per germline, CDR1 LGHNA and CDR2 YNFKEQ. CDR3 size: 17 residues. Trimming cost V 1 base and J 3 bases; bases outside gene matches: 3. Here the CDR3 reads CASSQGTSGGVEETQYF. The CDR3 region has the DNA TGTGCCAGCAGCCAAGGGACTAGCGGGGGGGTGGAAGAGACCCAGTACTTC.

The rearrangement uses TRBV3-1 (or the pseudogene TRBV3-2) and TRBJ2-3; weak D call: TRBD2 (6 bases). This CDR3 comprises 15 residues. Germline assignment: CDR1 LGHDT and CDR2 YNNKEL (reference sequence). V was trimmed by 1 base and J by 3 bases, leaving 11 bases between them. DNA of the CDR3: TGTGCCAGCAGCCAAGCGGGAGAGAGTACAGATACGCAGTATTTT. Translating gives CASSQAGESTDTQYF.

This clone appeared once. This chain connects TRBV30 to TRBJ1-6; a weak D match, TRBD1 (5 bases). V shed 4 bases and J shed 9 bases, with 13 bases lying between them. Looked up from germline, CDR1 is GTSNPN and CDR2 is SVGIG (reference sequence). The CDR3 extends over 13 amino acids. The CDR3 loop is CAWTAGLPSPLHF. CDR3 bases: TGTGCCTGGACGGCGGGGCTTCCTTCACCCCTCCACTTT.

The J gene is TRBJ1-4, the V gene TRBV11-3, with 7 nucleotides matching TRBD1. There are 17 residues in the CDR3. V lost 3 bases to trimming and J lost 4 bases; unmatched junction nucleotides: 11. Germline CDR1 SGHNT, CDR2 YENEEA. DNA of the CDR3: TGTGCCAGCAGCTTTACTTTGGCGGGACAGAGTAATGAAAAACTGTTTTTT. Translated: CASSFTLAGQSNEKLFF.

This clone was seen a handful of times. The chain recombines TRBV11-3 with TRBJ2-5, with 7 nucleotides matching TRBD1. Germline V gene sequence: CDR1 SGHNT, CDR2 YENEEA. This CDR3 contains 14 residues. The trim removed 4 bases at V and 2 bases at J, leaving 4 bases unmatched. The CDR3 nucleotides read TGTGCCAGCAGCTCGGGCAGGGGGCAAGAGACCCAGTACTTC. It yields the protein CASSSGRGQETQYF.

CDR3 loop: CASKKGLASTDTQYF. Written as DNA, the CDR3 is TGTGCCAGCAAAAAGGGACTAGCGAGCACAGATACGCAGTATTTT. The chain recombines TRBV7-6 with TRBJ2-3; the match to TRBD2 covers 10 bases. Germline V gene data show CDR1 as SGHVS and CDR2 as FNYEAQ. The CDR3 is 15 residues long. Unmatched junction bases numbered 4, after V lost 7 bases and J lost 0 bases.

The genes are TRBV13 and TRBJ2-1; the match to TRBD2 covers 14 bases. CDR3 length: 15 residues. V gave up 5 bases and J gave up 8 bases; unmatched junction bases: 5. Germline V gene lookup returns CDR1 PRHDT and CDR2 FYEKMQ (reference sequence). CDR3 DNA sequence: TGTGCCAGCAGCGTGGGACTAGCGGGAGTGGATGAGCAGTTCTTC. The encoded protein is CASSVGLAGVDEQFF. Filled out from reference TRBV13 and TRBJ2-1, the complete variable domain reads AAGVIQSPRHLIKEKRETATLKCYPIPRHDTVYWYQQGPGQDPQFLISFYEKMQSDKGSIPDRFSAQQFSDYHSELNMSSLELGDSALYFCASSVGLAGVDEQFFGPGTRLTVL.

The J gene is TRBJ2-2, the V gene TRBV5-1; TRBD2 agrees at 15 bases. This CDR3 spans 16 amino acids. After removal of 4 bases from V and 7 bases from J, the junction contained 5 bases not matched to a gene. The V gene's germline CDR1 is SGHRS and CDR2 YFSETQ. CDR3 nucleotides: TGCGCCAGCAGCAGTGGACTAGCGGGAGGGTTCGGGGAGCTGTTTTTT. Its protein product is CASSSGLAGGFGELFF.

The chain combines TRBV5-1 with TRBJ2-7, with 12 nucleotides matching TRBD2. The V gene end was trimmed by 5 bases and the J gene end by 2 bases; junction bases not matched to a gene: 8. The CDR3 spans 16 residues. Germline CDR1 SGHRS, CDR2 YFSETQ. The CDR3 protein is CASRRTSGAQTYEQYF. CDR3 nucleotides: TGCGCCAGCAGGCGGACTAGCGGGGCCCAAACCTACGAGCAGTACTTC.

The chain links TRBV11-2 to TRBJ2-6; unclear D gene. This CDR3 spans 18 amino acids. Trimming shortened V by 1 base and J by 1 base, and 14 bases separated the two germline ends. Germline lookup yields CDR1 SGHAT and CDR2 FQNNGV. The CDR3 sequence: CASSLARYRKSGANVLTF. CDR3 in DNA: TGTGCCAGCAGCTTAGCCCGGTACAGAAAATCTGGGGCCAACGTCCTGACTTTC.

J is TRBJ1-3 and V is TRBV5-6, with D perhaps matching TRBD1 (6 bases). Looked up from germline, CDR1 is SGHDT and CDR2 is YYEEEE. The CDR3 runs 17 residues. Trimming cost V 4 bases and J 0 bases, with 17 bases left between them. This CDR3 reads CASSHYLTGYSGNTIYF. The CDR3 DNA follows: TGTGCCAGCAGCCACTATTTAACAGGGTACTCTGGAAACACCATATATTTT.

This chain links TRBV5-4 with TRBJ2-5, with 12 bases that match TRBD2. Looked up from germline, CDR1 is SGHNT and CDR2 is YYREEE (reference sequence). This CDR3 spans 16 amino acids. Losses at the gene ends were 0 bases for V and 5 bases for J; bases not matched to a gene: 5. For the CDR3, the DNA is TGTGCCAGCAGCTTGGGACTAGCGGGAGTCCGCGAGACCCAGTACTTC. Translated, it gives CASSLGLAGVRETQYF.

J is TRBJ1-4 and V is TRBV7-9; perhaps TRBD1 as D (6 bases). The germline CDR1 and CDR2 sequences are SEHNR and FQNEAQ (reference sequence). This CDR3 comprises 19 residues. The V gene lost 4 bases and the J gene lost 8 bases, with 29 bases spanning the gap. CDR3 sequence: CASSSSNHQTGREWEKLFF. DNA for the CDR3: TGTGCCAGCAGCTCGTCGAACCACCAAACAGGGCGGGAGTGGGAAAAACTGTTTTTT.

The chain employs TRBV25-1 and TRBJ1-2, with D hard to call. V lost 6 bases to trimming and J lost 5 bases, with 10 bases between them. The CDR3 contains 12 residues. The V gene's germline CDR1 is MGHDK and CDR2 SYGVNS. The CDR3 DNA sequence: TGTGCCAGCAGAGTAGGACTTTATGGCTACACCTTC. Amino acids: CASRVGLYGYTF.

The J gene is TRBJ2-5, the V gene TRBV9; 9 nucleotides line up with TRBD2. Germline CDR1 and CDR2: SGDLS and YYNGEE. The CDR3 spans 15 residues. V lost 4 bases, J lost 3 bases, and 7 bases stayed unmatched. The DNA of the CDR3 is TGTGCCAGCAGCCCCGGATTAGCGGGAGAAGAGACCCAGTACTTC. Protein sequence: CASSPGLAGEETQYF.

This chain joins TRBV28 and TRBJ1-5; 10 bases line up with TRBD1. From germline, CDR1 is MDHEN and CDR2 SYDVKM. The CDR3 is 15 amino acids. The V gene end was trimmed by 6 bases and the J gene end by 11 bases; junction bases not matched to a gene: 13. CDR3 sequence: CASSRSGTGDLTQHF. CDR3 sequence (DNA): TGTGCCAGCAGCCGCTCCGGGACAGGGGATCTTACCCAGCATTTT.

This clone appeared a single time. This chain links TRBV2 with TRBJ2-7, with 12 bases identical to TRBD1. This CDR3 has 12 amino acids. Looked up from germline, CDR1 is SNHLY and CDR2 is FYNNEI. The V segment lost 6 bases and the J segment 8 bases; nucleotides outside the gene matches: 2. This chain's CDR3 is CASSGTGGKQYV. In DNA form, the CDR3 reads TGTGCCAGCAGCGGGACAGGGGGCAAGCAGTACGTC.

This chain links TRBV6-6 with TRBJ1-6, with unresolved D. This CDR3 has 14 amino acids. V dropped 2 bases and J dropped 14 bases, with 16 bases sitting between them. CDR1 is MNHNY and CDR2 is SVGAGI in the germline V gene (reference sequence). The CDR3 protein is CASSYVGRGGTLHF. DNA for the CDR3: TGTGCCAGCAGTTACGTAGGACGCGGCGGGACCCTCCACTTT.

V and J are TRBV9 and TRBJ2-2, with D possibly TRBD2 on 6 matching bases. CDR3 length: 14 residues. In germline, CDR1 is SGDLS, CDR2 YYNGEE. V lost 4 bases and J 3 bases, leaving 10 bases between the germline ends. The CDR3 loop is CASSRWEDTGELFF. Here the CDR3 DNA reads TGTGCCAGCAGCCGTTGGGAGGACACCGGGGAGCTGTTTTTT.